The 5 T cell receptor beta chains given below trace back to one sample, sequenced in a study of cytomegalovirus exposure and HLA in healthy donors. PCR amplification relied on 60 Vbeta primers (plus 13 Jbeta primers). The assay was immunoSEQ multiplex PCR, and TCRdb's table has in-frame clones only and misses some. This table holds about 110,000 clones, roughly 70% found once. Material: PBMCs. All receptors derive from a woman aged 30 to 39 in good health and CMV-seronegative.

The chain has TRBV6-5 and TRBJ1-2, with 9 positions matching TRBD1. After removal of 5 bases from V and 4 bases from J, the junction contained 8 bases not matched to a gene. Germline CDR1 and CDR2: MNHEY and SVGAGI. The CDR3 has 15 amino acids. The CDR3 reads CASSPPGQGFYGYTF. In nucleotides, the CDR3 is TGTGCCAGCAGTCCACCAGGACAGGGGTTCTATGGCTACACCTTC.

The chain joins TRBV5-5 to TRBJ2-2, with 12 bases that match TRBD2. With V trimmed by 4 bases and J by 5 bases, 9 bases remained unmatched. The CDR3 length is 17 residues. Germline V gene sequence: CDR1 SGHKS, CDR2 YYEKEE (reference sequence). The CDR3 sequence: CASSTTSGSSRTGELFF. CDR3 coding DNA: TGTGCCAGCAGCACGACTAGCGGGAGTTCGAGAACCGGGGAGCTGTTTTTT.

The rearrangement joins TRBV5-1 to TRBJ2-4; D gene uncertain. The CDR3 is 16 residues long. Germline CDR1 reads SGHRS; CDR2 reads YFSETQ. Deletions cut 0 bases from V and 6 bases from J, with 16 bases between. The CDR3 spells CASSLDTPATGNIQYF. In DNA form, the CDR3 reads TGCGCCAGCAGCTTGGACACCCCGGCGACGGGAAACATTCAGTACTTC.

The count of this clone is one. Here the CDR3 DNA reads TGCGCCAGCAGCCCGACTAGCTTCGGCACAGATACGCAGTATTTT. Residues: CASSPTSFGTDTQYF. The rearrangement uses TRBV5-1 and TRBJ2-3; TRBD2 matches 7 bases. The CDR3 consists of 15 residues. Unmatched junction bases numbered 6, after V lost 4 bases and J lost 1 base. CDR1 is SGHRS, CDR2 YFSETQ, per germline. The complete variable domain, with remaining parts taken from reference TRBV5-1 and TRBJ2-3, reads KAGVTQTPRYLIKTRGQQVTLSCSPISGHRSVSWYQQTPGQGLQFLFEYFSETQRNKGNFPGRFSGRQFSNSRSEMNVSTLELGDSALYLCASSPTSFGTDTQYFGPGTRLTVL.

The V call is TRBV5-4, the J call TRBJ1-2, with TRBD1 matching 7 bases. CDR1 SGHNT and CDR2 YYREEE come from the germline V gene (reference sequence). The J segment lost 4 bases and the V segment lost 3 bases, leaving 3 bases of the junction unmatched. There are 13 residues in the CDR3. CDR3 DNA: TGTGCCAGCAGCTCGGGACAGATCTATGGCTACACCTTC. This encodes CASSSGQIYGYTF.